The clone carrying this T cell receptor (beta chain) was counted between two and nine times. Its antigen is unidentified. Per germline, CDR1 MNHNY and CDR2 SVGAGI (reference sequence). Unmatched junction bases numbered 10, after V lost 5 bases and J lost 7 bases. The CDR3 is 14 amino acids. This entry is derived from a study of molecular identifiers for immune sequencing clone quantification. The bulk TCR libraries were made with methods described before and with listed TCR primers. MiXCR, applied by TCRdb to the PCR reads, yields one record per CDR3 protein. The sample has about 640,000 distinct CDR3 sequences; 15% to 20% are singletons. Whole-study results and caveats: In naive cells, clones above 20 RNA copies held under 1% of molecules, whereas in effector cells they held over 98%. Jurkat TCR RNA from one cell was spiked into about a million naive cells, and it was reportedly detectable there.

The TCR sequence derives from a human donor in good health. Some libraries in this study had Jurkat cell RNA spiked in. The V and J genes are TRBV6-6 and TRBJ1-2, with 7 bases that match TRBD1. Sequencing input: naive CD8+ T cells from blood, with Jurkat cell RNA spiked in. Specified subset: FACS-sorted CD8+CD4-CCR7+CD45RA+ naive T cells. This CDR3 is CASSIPGGLSGYTF. The CDR3 bases are TGTGCCAGCAGTATCCCAGGGGGACTTAGTGGCTACACCTTC.